Listed below are T cell receptor beta chains from one sample, sequenced in a study of CD8 T cells in ankylosing spondylitis. TCRdb analysed the 5' RACE reads with MiXCR anew, one entry per CDR3 protein. There are around 100,000 distinct CDR3 sequences in the sample; about 24% occur only once, and approximately 13% lies in the top ten. What was sequenced was synovial fluid, either unsorted or a sorted T cell fraction (not recorded which). All receptors derive from a male donor with ankylosing spondylitis. Both conserved end residues are part of each CDR3. The order of the fields is D gene, V gene, clone size, J gene, CDR3 DNA, CDR3 protein. A D gene is named only where the DNA matches it firmly. Where a row states a size, it is once, few, many or the class of an expanded clone; other rows omit it.

.	TRBV5-1	.	TRBJ1-6	TGCGCCAGCATGAAGTCCGGGCTCGGTACTTCACCCCTCCACTTT	CASMKSGLGTSPLHF
.	TRBV20-1	few	TRBJ2-7	TGCAGTGCTAGAGCCCCCCCGGTTAGCGGTACCTACGAGCAGTACTTC	CSARAPPVSGTYEQYF
.	TRBV6-1	.	TRBJ1-5	TGTGCCAGCAGTGAAGAGAGGGCGGGCTGGCGCCCCCAGCATTTT	CASSEERAGWRPQHF
.	TRBV3-1	many	TRBJ2-2	TGTGCCAGCAGCCAAGAGGGGACCAGCGGGGAGCTGTTTTTT	CASSQEGTSGELFF
TRBD1	TRBV19	.	TRBJ1-5	TGTGCCAGTAGTATATTCTGGACAGGTTTCAATCAGCCCCAGCATTTT	CASSIFWTGFNQPQHF
.	TRBV20-1	.	TRBJ2-7	TGCAGTGCTACCCCTAGAGATGAGCAGTACTTC	CSATPRDEQYF
TRBD2	TRBV2	.	TRBJ2-1	TGTGCCAGCGGGACTAGCGGGAGAGGAGGCTTCTTC	CASGTSGRGGFF
.	TRBV20-1	.	TRBJ1-6	TGCAGTGCTAGTTCCGGGAATGCTAATTCACCCCTCCACTTT	CSASSGNANSPLHF
.	TRBV20-1	.	TRBJ1-4	TGCAGTGCTAGCCTCGGGGCTAATGAAAAACTGTTTTTT	CSASLGANEKLFF
TRBD2	TRBV5-6	.	TRBJ2-7	TGTGCCAGCAGCTTCGGTGGGGCTAGCGGGCACATACTCTACGAGCAGTACTTC	CASSFGGASGHILYEQYF
.	TRBV15	.	TRBJ2-1	TGTGCCACCAACAGGGAACGGGGTTCAGTTTACAATGAGCAGTTCTTC	CATNRERGSVYNEQFF
.	TRBV7-9	few	TRBJ1-1	TGTGCCAGCAGCTTAGCGGTCGTTGGGGACACTGAAGCTTTCTTT	CASSLAVVGDTEAFF
TRBD2	TRBV20-1	.	TRBJ2-5	TGCAGTGCTAGAGATCCTGCGGGAGGTCGGGAGGAGACCCAGTACTTC	CSARDPAGGREETQYF
TRBD2	TRBV27	.	TRBJ2-1	TGTGCCAGCGCTAGCGGGAGTAATGAGCAGTTCTTC	CASASGSNEQFF
.	TRBV29-1	.	TRBJ2-1	TGCAGCGTTGACTTGGGACTTATCAATGAGCAGTTCTTC	CSVDLGLINEQFF
.	TRBV2	many	TRBJ2-5	TGTGCCAGCACCCGATCTGGGGAGACCCAGTACTTC	CASTRSGETQYF
TRBD2	TRBV5-1	few	TRBJ2-3	TGCGCCAGCAGCTTGGAAGCTAGCGGGAGTGGCACAGATACGCAGTATTTT	CASSLEASGSGTDTQYF
TRBD2	TRBV20-1	.	TRBJ2-1	TGCAGTGCTCTTAAAGGACTAGCGGGAGGCGGTGAGCAGTTCTTC	CSALKGLAGGGEQFF
.	TRBV19	.	TRBJ2-1	TGTGCCAGTAGTCTAAAGACTGCGTACAATGAGCAGTTCTTC	CASSLKTAYNEQFF
.	TRBV5-1	few	TRBJ2-1	TGCGCCAGCAGCTTGTTCGGCGTCGATGAGCAGTTCTTC	CASSLFGVDEQFF
TRBD2	TRBV5-1	.	TRBJ2-7	TGCGCCAGCAGCGTGGGACTAGCGGGAGCCTCTTACGAGCAGTACTTC	CASSVGLAGASYEQYF
TRBD2	TRBV5-6	.	TRBJ2-5	TGTGCCAGCAGCTTGCCGCCCGCGGGAGGGCGAGAGACCCAGTACTTC	CASSLPPAGGRETQYF
TRBD2	TRBV20-1	.	TRBJ2-6	TGCTGTGCTAGAGGGAGGGTCGGAAAGTCTGGGGCCAACGTCCTGACTTTC	CCARGRVGKSGANVLTF
.	TRBV21-1	many	TRBJ1-5	TGTGCCAGCATCAAACAGGGGGCTACTCAGCCCCAGCATTTT	CASIKQGATQPQHF
.	TRBV6-2/TRBV6-3	.	TRBJ2-1	TGTGCCAGCAGTTATGACCCCTACAATGAGCAGTTCTTC	CASSYDPYNEQFF
TRBD1	TRBV20-1	few	TRBJ2-3	TGCAGTGCTAGTCCGGGACAGGGGACTGCAGATACGCAGTATTTT	CSASPGQGTADTQYF
.	TRBV16	few	TRBJ1-5	TGTGCCAGCAGCCAACTTTCGACAAATCAGCCCCAGCATTTT	CASSQLSTNQPQHF
.	TRBV20-1	.	TRBJ2-3	TGCAGTGCTACCAGGAGCTCAGATACGCAGTATTTT	CSATRSSDTQYF
.	TRBV5-1	.	TRBJ2-6	TGCGCCAGCAGCTTTGCGGGAACCGGGGCCAACGTCCTGACTTTC	CASSFAGTGANVLTF
.	TRBV20-1	.	TRBJ2-7	TGCAGTGCTAGAGGGGGCACCTACGAGCAGTACTTC	CSARGGTYEQYF
TRBD1	TRBV2	.	TRBJ2-7	TGTGCCAGCAGCATTGGACAGGGACCTTACGAGCAGTACTTC	CASSIGQGPYEQYF
.	TRBV14	.	TRBJ2-7	TGTGCCAGCAGCCAAGATCTCCAGTACGAGCAGTACTTC	CASSQDLQYEQYF
TRBD1	TRBV7-2	many	TRBJ1-4	TGTGCCAGCAGCTTAGCGGGCGGACAGGCTGAAAAACTGTTTTTT	CASSLAGGQAEKLFF
.	TRBV6-1	.	TRBJ1-5	TGTGCCAGCAGTGGAGTCGTCAATCAGCCCCAGCATTTT	CASSGVVNQPQHF
.	TRBV2	.	TRBJ2-7	TGTGCCAGCAGCGCGGACTGGTACGAGCAGTACTTC	CASSADWYEQYF
TRBD2	TRBV4-2	.	TRBJ2-7	TGTGCCAGCAGCCAGCGACTAGCGGGAGGCCCCTACGAGCAGTACTTC	CASSQRLAGGPYEQYF
.	TRBV5-1	many	TRBJ2-7	TGCGCCAGCAGCTTGGTTGGGGGTAGGTCCTACGAGCAGTACTTC	CASSLVGGRSYEQYF
.	TRBV27	many	TRBJ1-6	TGTGCCAGCAGTTCCTACGACGGGACACTTAATTCACCCCTCCACTTT	CASSSYDGTLNSPLHF